These 18 T cell receptor beta chains originate from one sample sequenced in a study of cytomegalovirus exposure and HLA in healthy donors listed by TCRdb under 2017. Libraries were built with the immunoSEQ multiplex PCR assay. TCRdb holds this immuneACCESS table with in-frame rearrangements only. Some clones are missing; in checked studies, unresolved V genes explain under half, and the rest has no known cause. The table for this sample lists 150,000 or so clones; 75% to 90% of them were counted only once. Roughly 1.2% of the sample goes to the ten largest clones. Sequencing used PBMCs. The receptors derive from a woman between 18 and 29 years old in good health and CMV-seronegative.

This chain joins TRBV5-5 and TRBJ1-4, with D perhaps matching TRBD1 (5 bases). Germline CDR1 reads SGHKS; CDR2 reads YYEKEE (reference sequence). V was shortened by 4 bases and J by 7 bases, with 11 bases between the two germline ends. The length of the CDR3 is 13 residues. CDR3 loop: CASSPLQGEKLFF. The CDR3 nucleotides read TGTGCCAGCAGCCCTCTCCAGGGTGAAAAACTGTTTTTT. The entire variable domain, with the rest obtained from reference TRBV5-5 and TRBJ1-4, is as follows: DAGVTQSPTHLIKTRGQQVTLRCSPISGHKSVSWYQQVLGQGPQFIFQYYEKEERGRGNFPDRFSARQFPNYSSELNVNALLLGDSALYLCASSPLQGEKLFFGSGTQLSVL.

The chain joins TRBV2 to TRBJ1-3, with D uncertain. The CDR3 extends over 13 amino acids. The V end lost 2 bases, the J end lost 11 bases, and 13 bases lay between the germline ends. Germline V gene lookup returns CDR1 SNHLY and CDR2 FYNNEI. The CDR3 reads CASSETASRAIYF. The CDR3 bases are TGTGCCAGCAGTGAAACGGCATCCCGGGCCATATATTTT. Variable domain in full (rest from reference TRBV2 and TRBJ1-3): EPEVTQTPSHQVTQMGQEVILRCVPISNHLYFYWYRQILGQKVEFLVSFYNNEISEKSEIFDDQFSVERPDGSNFTLKIRSTKLEDSAMYFCASSETASRAIYFGEGSWLTVV.

V and J are TRBV7-6 and TRBJ2-1; D gene uncertain. This CDR3 is 18 amino acids long. The V end was cut by 5 bases, the J end by 0 bases, with 20 bases between. From germline, CDR1 is SGHVS and CDR2 FNYEAQ. Here the CDR3 DNA reads TGTGCCAGCAGCCGACTCCGACTGGCTTATAACTCCTACAATGAGCAGTTCTTC. It encodes CASSRLRLAYNSYNEQFF. The full variable domain, its missing parts supplied by reference TRBV7-6 and TRBJ2-1, is GAGVSQSPRYKVTKRGQDVALRCDPISGHVSLYWYRQALGQGPEFLTYFNYEAQQDKSGLPNDRFSAERPEGSISTLTIQRTEQRDSAMYRCASSRLRLAYNSYNEQFFGPGTRLTVL.

The CDR3 is CASGQGSTDTQYF. The CDR3 DNA follows: TGTGCCAGCGGACAGGGGTCCACAGATACGCAGTATTTT. The chain joins TRBV6-5 to TRBJ2-3; 9 nucleotides agree with TRBD1. Germline V CDR1 and CDR2: MNHEY, SVGAGI. With 8 bases clipped from V and 2 bases from J, the junction kept 2 bases outside the gene matches. This CDR3 spans 13 amino acids.

This chain joins TRBV19 and TRBJ2-5; TRBD2 matches 15 bases. The length of the CDR3 is 16 residues. V shed 4 bases, J shed 8 bases, and the junction held 8 bases outside the gene matches. The V gene's germline CDR1 is LNHDA and CDR2 SQIVND (reference sequence). The chain's CDR3 is CASSRTSGGAEGTQYF. The CDR3 DNA reads TGTGCCAGTAGTAGGACTAGCGGGGGGGCGGAGGGAACCCAGTACTTC.

The J gene is TRBJ2-2, the V gene TRBV6-5, with TRBD1 as a possible D gene (5 bases). Germline assignment: CDR1 MNHEY and CDR2 SVGAGI. The CDR3 is made up of 13 amino acids. V was trimmed by 2 bases and J by 5 bases, leaving 6 bases between them. The chain's CDR3 is CASSYAGTGELFF. CDR3 DNA sequence: TGTGCCAGCAGTTACGCAGGGACCGGGGAGCTGTTTTTT.

The V call is TRBV4-1, the J call TRBJ1-2; maybe TRBD1 (5 bases). The germline V gene has CDR1 MGHRA and CDR2 YSYEKL. The CDR3 loop spans 16 amino acids. V was cut by 1 base and J by 4 bases, with 16 bases left in between. The CDR3: CASSQGGEGPLYGYTF. The DNA for the CDR3 is TGCGCCAGCAGCCAAGGCGGGGAGGGACCTCTCTATGGCTACACCTTC.

The chain combines TRBV5-1 with TRBJ1-1; D remains ambiguous. CDR3 length: 14 residues. V lost 2 bases and J 2 bases, leaving 10 bases between the germline ends. The V gene's germline CDR1 is SGHRS and CDR2 YFSETQ. The CDR3 protein is CASSFSAENTEAFF. The CDR3 DNA reads TGCGCCAGCAGCTTTAGCGCCGAAAACACTGAAGCTTTCTTT.

V and J are TRBV2 and TRBJ2-7; weak D call: TRBD1 (6 bases). Trimming left V 6 bases short and J 0 bases short, with 12 bases between. CDR1 is SNHLY and CDR2 is FYNNEI in the germline V gene. The CDR3 has 14 residues. The CDR3 sequence: CASRGQQNSYEQYF. CDR3 nucleotides: TGTGCCAGCAGAGGACAGCAGAACTCCTACGAGCAGTACTTC.

The rearrangement uses TRBV11-3 and TRBJ2-7; tentatively, D is TRBD1 (6 bases). The CDR3 runs to 15 residues. The germline CDR1 and CDR2 sequences are SGHNT and YENEEA. The ends were cut back, 5 bases at V and 0 bases at J, with 14 bases in the middle. CDR3 region: CASSPRGVSSYEQYF. CDR3 nucleotide sequence: TGTGCCAGCAGCCCCAGGGGAGTCAGCTCCTACGAGCAGTACTTC.

The V and J genes are TRBV5-1 and TRBJ1-5; TRBD1 might be the D (6 bases). Trimming left V 8 bases short and J 2 bases short, with 14 bases between. The V gene's germline CDR1 is SGHRS and CDR2 YFSETQ. The CDR3 has 14 residues. In DNA, the CDR3 is TGCGCCAGAGACAGGTCCCGAGGCAATCAGCCCCAGCATTTT. It codes for CARDRSRGNQPQHF.

The V gene is TRBV27, the J gene TRBJ2-5; 7 bases fit TRBD1. The CDR3 totals 18 residues. V shed 5 bases and J 7 bases; nucleotides not matched to a gene: 22. CDR1 MNHEY and CDR2 SMNVEV come from the germline V gene (reference sequence). The CDR3: CASSTRGGTGDTLGTQYF. DNA of the CDR3: TGTGCCAGCAGTACCCGAGGCGGCACAGGGGATACTCTAGGGACCCAGTACTTC.

This chain connects TRBV7-2 to TRBJ2-5, with no clear D. Germline V gives CDR1 SGHTA, CDR2 FQGNSA. Trimming cost V 1 base and J 4 bases, with 4 bases left between them. This CDR3 comprises 12 residues. CDR3 residues: CASSLDRETQYF. In nucleotides, the CDR3 is TGTGCCAGCAGCTTAGATCGAGAGACCCAGTACTTC.

The chain links TRBV2 to TRBJ2-2; 7 bases line up with TRBD1. Germline loops: CDR1 SNHLY, CDR2 FYNNEI. The V segment lost 4 bases and the J segment 3 bases; nucleotides outside the gene matches: 5. CDR3 length equals 15 residues. CDR3 sequence: CASSVQGTDTGELFF. The CDR3 DNA sequence: TGTGCCAGCAGTGTACAGGGGACAGACACCGGGGAGCTGTTTTTT.

Only one count was recorded for this clone. This chain uses TRBV18 with TRBJ1-1; D unclear. The CDR3 consists of 16 residues. The V gene lost 3 bases and the J gene lost 0 bases, with 14 bases spanning the gap. Germline lookup yields CDR1 KGHSH and CDR2 LQKENI. CDR3: CASSPSFYTMNTEAFF. The CDR3, as DNA: TGTGCCAGCTCACCCTCCTTTTATACTATGAACACTGAAGCTTTCTTT.

The J gene is TRBJ1-1, the V gene TRBV6-1; maybe TRBD1 (6 bases). The CDR3 loop spans 14 amino acids. From germline, CDR1 is MNHNS and CDR2 SASEGT. Trimming shortened V by 5 bases and J by 2 bases, and 12 bases separated the two germline ends. The CDR3 DNA sequence: TGTGCCAGCAGTTGGAGACAGGTTAACACTGAAGCTTTCTTT. This encodes CASSWRQVNTEAFF.

This clone was observed a handful of times. The chain combines TRBV2 with TRBJ2-5; 8 bases align to TRBD2. The CDR3 runs to 14 residues. J lost 5 bases, V lost 2 bases, and 4 bases had no gene match. The germline gives CDR1 SNHLY, CDR2 FYNNEI. The CDR3 bases are TGTGCCAGCAGTGAACGGGGGGGCGGGGAGACCCAGTACTTC. The encoded protein is CASSERGGGETQYF.

With respect to this clone: The junction departs from germline at one end; a sequencing error may be responsible. The V and J genes are TRBV5-1 and TRBJ2-2, with 8 bases fitting TRBD1. The CDR3 sequence is 15 residues long. Germline V lookup: CDR1 SGHRS, CDR2 YFSETQ. For the CDR3, the DNA is TGCGCCAGCCGCTTAGGACAGGGCGACACCGGGGAGCTGTTTTTT. It specifies CASRLGQGDTGELFF.